This T cell receptor (beta chain) was recorded in a study of radiotherapy plus CTLA-4 blockade in lung cancer (dated by TCRdb to the late 2010s). Background for the entire study: Objective responses were observed in 15% to 20% of enrolled patients, and disease control was achieved in approximately 29%. The investigation overall reported the following: TCR clones derived from tumors expanded in peripheral blood after treatment with radiotherapy and ipilimumab. Early dynamic changes in blood T cell clones, together with increased serum interferon-beta after radiation, were reported as the strongest predictors of response.

CDR3 length: 15 amino acids, cysteine to phenylalanine. Left in the record is the CDR3 DNA by itself, 45 bases read in frame from the first base. V lost 4 bases and J lost 7 bases; the stretch between them is 20 bases long. The germline V gene gives CDR1 as SGHTA and CDR2 as FQGNSA. A word on this clone: Its cognate antigen has yet to be identified. One base away there is no much larger clone; base qualities are not given.

The study evaluated CTLA-4 blockade (ipilimumab) given together with focal radiation therapy in patients who had chemo-refractory metastatic non-small-cell lung cancer. The library came from the immunoSEQ multiplex PCR assay. TCRdb obtained this table from immuneACCESS and retained in-frame rearrangements with V and J assigned. These tables miss some clones; where compared with another copy, unresolved V genes account for less than half of the shortfall, and the remainder is unexplained. This sample holds tens of thousands of clones; 84% were observed only once. The ten largest account for approximately 4.8% of the sample.

The sample in question was peripheral blood, obtained from a patient treated with radiotherapy plus ipilimumab. Recombination joined TRBV7-2 with TRBJ2-7; the D gene is possibly TRBD2, with 7 bases matching. This receptor was identified in a human donor with non-small cell lung cancer whose response to radiotherapy plus ipilimumab could not be evaluated. CDR3 region: CASSSGGGDTREQYF. The nucleotide sequence reads TGTGCCAGCAGCTCCGGTGGGGGGGACACCCGGGAGCAGTACTTC.